The rows below give T cell receptor beta chains drawn from one sample of a study of cytomegalovirus exposure and HLA in healthy donors. Assay used: immunoSEQ multiplex PCR; TCRdb lists only in-frame clones, some missing. Of around 110,000 clones listed, under 85% are singletons. The specimen sequenced was PBMCs. These receptors were taken from a woman aged 18-30 years in good health and CMV-seronegative. Each CDR3 is given with its conserved first and last residue. A D gene is named only where the DNA matches it firmly. A clone size is listed for some rows: how often the clone was seen (once, few, many), or a class if it is expanded.

D gene,J gene,V gene,clone size,CDR3 protein,CDR3 DNA
TRBD1,TRBJ1-2,TRBV19,NA,CASSDPGQGFYGYTF,TGTGCCAGTAGTGATCCGGGACAGGGTTTCTATGGCTACACCTTC
NA,TRBJ2-1,TRBV4-2,NA,CASSQDLPSEQFF,TGTGCCAGCAGCCAAGATCTTCCGAGTGAGCAGTTCTTC
TRBD1,TRBJ1-2,TRBV5-6,NA,CASSWAGTAYTF,TGTGCCAGCAGCTGGGCCGGGACAGCCTACACCTTC
TRBD1,TRBJ2-7,TRBV7-9,few,CASSSRDRGSGEQYF,TGTGCCAGCAGCTCCCGGGACAGGGGGTCGGGCGAGCAGTACTTC
TRBD1,TRBJ1-5,TRBV28,NA,CASSPLIGQGNQPQHF,TGTGCCAGCAGTCCTCTTATAGGACAGGGCAATCAGCCCCAGCATTTT
TRBD2,TRBJ2-1,TRBV7-9,once,CASSLVAGAGYNEQFF,TGTGCCAGCAGCTTAGTAGCGGGGGCTGGTTACAATGAGCAGTTCTTC
NA,TRBJ1-5,TRBV2,NA,CASSEVTASNQPQHF,TGTGCCAGCAGTGAGGTGACAGCTAGCAATCAGCCCCAGCATTTT
TRBD1,TRBJ2-2,TRBV5-8,NA,CASSPGQGGTGELFF,TGTGCCAGCAGCCCCGGACAGGGGGGCACCGGGGAGCTGTTTTTT
TRBD2,TRBJ2-3,TRBV28,NA,CASSLGGVTDTQYF,TGTGCCAGCAGTTTGGGAGGGGTCACAGATACGCAGTATTTT
NA,TRBJ2-6,TRBV28,NA,CASTLMRPSSGANVLTF,TGTGCCAGCACGCTAATGAGGCCCAGCTCTGGGGCCAACGTCCTGACTTTC
NA,TRBJ1-1,TRBV5-1,NA,CASSLGSARVNTEAFF,TGCGCCAGCAGTTTGGGGTCTGCCAGGGTGAACACTGAAGCTTTCTTT
NA,TRBJ1-3,TRBV5-6,few,CASSLEATGRNTIYF,TGTGCCAGCAGCTTGGAGGCGACAGGAAGAAACACCATATATTTT
TRBD1,TRBJ1-6,TRBV10-3,once,CAISGRTGDSPLHF,TGTGCCATCAGTGGTCGGACAGGAGATTCACCCCTCCACTTT
TRBD2,TRBJ2-6,TRBV5-4,NA,CASSSQAGERSGANVLTF,TGTGCCAGCAGCTCCCAAGCGGGGGAACGCTCTGGGGCCAACGTCCTGACTTTC
NA,TRBJ1-6,TRBV11-1,NA,CASSADSVWSPLHF,TGTGCCAGCAGCGCCGACAGCGTTTGGTCACCCCTCCACTTT
NA,TRBJ1-2,TRBV19,NA,CASSIPGYGYTF,TGTGCCAGTAGTATTCCAGGCTATGGCTACACCTTC
TRBD1,TRBJ1-4,TRBV6-8,NA,CASSYFRDRGPSTNEKLFF,TGTGCCAGCAGTTACTTCCGGGACAGGGGGCCCTCAACTAATGAAAAACTGTTTTTT
TRBD2,TRBJ2-7,TRBV29-1,few,CSVIAGGTYEQYF,TGCAGCGTTATAGCGGGGGGCACCTACGAGCAGTACTTC
NA,TRBJ1-1,TRBV28,once,CASSEQGGSTEAFF,TGTGCCAGCAGTGAACAGGGAGGGAGCACTGAAGCTTTCTTT
TRBD1,TRBJ1-5,TRBV28,NA,CASSPQGARNQPQHF,TGTGCCAGCAGTCCTCAGGGGGCCCGGAATCAGCCCCAGCATTTT
TRBD1,TRBJ2-7,TRBV10-1,few,CASIYRQGTDYEQYF,TGCGCCAGCATTTATAGACAGGGCACGGACTACGAGCAGTACTTC
TRBD1,TRBJ1-1,TRBV29-1,few,CSVNRGFTEAFF,TGCAGCGTTAACAGGGGCTTCACTGAAGCTTTCTTT
NA,TRBJ1-3,TRBV28,few,CASSSRGGSSGNTIYF,TGTGCCAGCAGTTCGCGCGGGGGATCTAGTGGAAACACCATATATTTT
NA,TRBJ1-6,TRBV20-1,NA,CSARADSPLHF,TGCAGTGCTAGGGCGGATTCACCCCTCCACTTT
NA,TRBJ1-6,TRBV29-1,NA,CSASSGGHNSPLHF,TGCAGCGCCTCTAGTGGGGGCCATAATTCACCCCTCCACTTT
NA,TRBJ2-7,TRBV10-3,NA,CATSNGTYEQYF,TGTGCCACCAGCAACGGGACCTACGAGCAGTACTTC
NA,TRBJ2-3,TRBV10-1,NA,CASSDGQADTQYF,TGCGCCAGCAGTGACGGCCAGGCAGATACGCAGTATTTT
NA,TRBJ1-2,TRBV7-8,NA,CASSPSRGSKNYGYTF,TGTGCCAGCAGCCCCTCTAGAGGCAGCAAGAACTATGGCTACACCTTC
NA,TRBJ1-5,TRBV30,few,CAWSMASGQPQHF,TGTGCCTGGAGTATGGCCAGTGGTCAGCCCCAGCATTTT
NA,TRBJ1-1,TRBV5-1,NA,CASSPGRGNTEAFF,TGCGCCAGCAGCCCGGGGAGGGGGAACACTGAAGCTTTCTTT
NA,TRBJ1-2,TRBV29-1,NA,CSVQSDTDYGYTF,TGCAGCGTCCAATCCGACACTGACTATGGCTACACCTTC